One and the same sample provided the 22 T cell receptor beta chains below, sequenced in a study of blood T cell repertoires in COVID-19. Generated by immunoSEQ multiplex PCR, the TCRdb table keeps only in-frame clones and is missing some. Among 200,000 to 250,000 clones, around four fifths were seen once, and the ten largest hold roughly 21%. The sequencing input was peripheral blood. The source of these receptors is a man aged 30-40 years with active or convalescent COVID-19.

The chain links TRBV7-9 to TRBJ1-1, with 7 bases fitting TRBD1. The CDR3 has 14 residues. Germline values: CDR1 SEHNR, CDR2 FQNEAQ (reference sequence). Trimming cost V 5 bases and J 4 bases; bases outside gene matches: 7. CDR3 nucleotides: TGTGCCAGCAGCCTAACGACAGGGAGCACTGAAGCTTTCTTT. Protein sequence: CASSLTTGSTEAFF.

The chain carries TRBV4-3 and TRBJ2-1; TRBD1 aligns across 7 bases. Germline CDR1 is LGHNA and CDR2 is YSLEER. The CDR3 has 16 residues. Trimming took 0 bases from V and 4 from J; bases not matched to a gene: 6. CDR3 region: CASSQEAPGQYNEQFF. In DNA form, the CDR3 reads TGCGCCAGCAGCCAAGAAGCCCCGGGACAGTACAATGAGCAGTTCTTC.

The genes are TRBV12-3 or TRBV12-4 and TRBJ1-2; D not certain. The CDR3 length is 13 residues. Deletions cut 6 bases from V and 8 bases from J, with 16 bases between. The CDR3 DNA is TGTGCCAGCAGGCCCGGGAGGTTGAACGGCTACACCTTC. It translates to CASRPGRLNGYTF.

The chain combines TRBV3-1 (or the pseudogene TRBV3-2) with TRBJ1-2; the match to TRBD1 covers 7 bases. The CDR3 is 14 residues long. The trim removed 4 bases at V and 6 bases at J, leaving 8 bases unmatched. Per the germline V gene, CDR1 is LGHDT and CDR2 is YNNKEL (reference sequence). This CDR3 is CASSRRDSRDGYTF. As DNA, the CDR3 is TGTGCCAGCAGCCGCCGGGACAGTAGAGATGGCTACACCTTC.

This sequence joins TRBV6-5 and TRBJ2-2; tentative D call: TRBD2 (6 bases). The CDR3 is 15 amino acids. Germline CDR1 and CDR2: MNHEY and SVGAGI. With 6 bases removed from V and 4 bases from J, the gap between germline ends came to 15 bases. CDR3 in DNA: TGTGCCAGCAGGAGGAGGGAAGGAGCCACCGGGGAGCTGTTTTTT. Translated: CASRRREGATGELFF.

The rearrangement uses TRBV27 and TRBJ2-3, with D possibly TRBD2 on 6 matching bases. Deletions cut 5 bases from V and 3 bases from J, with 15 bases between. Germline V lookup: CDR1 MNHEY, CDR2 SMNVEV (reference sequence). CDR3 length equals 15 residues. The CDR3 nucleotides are TGTGCCAGCAGTCCGGAGTGGGGGGTAACAGATACGCAGTATTTT. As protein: CASSPEWGVTDTQYF.

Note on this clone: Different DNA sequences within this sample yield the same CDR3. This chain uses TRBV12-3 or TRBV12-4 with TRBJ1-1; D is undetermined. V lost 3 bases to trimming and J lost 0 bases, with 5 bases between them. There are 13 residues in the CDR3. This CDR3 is CASSLGVNTEAFF. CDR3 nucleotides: TGTGCCAGCAGTTTGGGAGTGAACACTGAAGCTTTCTTT.

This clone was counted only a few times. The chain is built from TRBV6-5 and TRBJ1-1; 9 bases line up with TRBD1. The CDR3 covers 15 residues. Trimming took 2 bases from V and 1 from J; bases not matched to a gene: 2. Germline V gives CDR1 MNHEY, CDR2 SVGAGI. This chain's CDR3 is CASSYGDRANTEAFF. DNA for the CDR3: TGTGCCAGCAGTTACGGGGACAGGGCGAACACTGAAGCTTTCTTT.

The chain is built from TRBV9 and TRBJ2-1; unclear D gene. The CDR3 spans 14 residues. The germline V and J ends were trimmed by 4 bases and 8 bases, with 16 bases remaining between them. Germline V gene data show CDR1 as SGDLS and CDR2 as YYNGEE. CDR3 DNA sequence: TGTGCCAGCAGCAGAGGTCGGTACTTGGATGAGCAGTTCTTC. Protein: CASSRGRYLDEQFF.

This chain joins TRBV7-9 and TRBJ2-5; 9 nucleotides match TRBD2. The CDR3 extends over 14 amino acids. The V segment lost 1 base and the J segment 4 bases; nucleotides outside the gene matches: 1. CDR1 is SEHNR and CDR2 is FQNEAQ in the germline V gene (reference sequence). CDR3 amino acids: CASSLGAGGETQYF. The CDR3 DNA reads TGTGCCAGCAGCTTAGGAGCGGGAGGAGAGACCCAGTACTTC.

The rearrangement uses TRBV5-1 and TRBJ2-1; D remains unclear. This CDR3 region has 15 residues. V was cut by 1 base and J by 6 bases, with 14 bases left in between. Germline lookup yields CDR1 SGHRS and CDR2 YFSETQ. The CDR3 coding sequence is TGCGCCAGCAGCTTGAGTCACGGCGGAATCAATGAGCAGTTCTTC. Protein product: CASSLSHGGINEQFF. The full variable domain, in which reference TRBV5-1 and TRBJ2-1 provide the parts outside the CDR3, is KAGVTQTPRYLIKTRGQQVTLSCSPISGHRSVSWYQQTPGQGLQFLFEYFSETQRNKGNFPGRFSGRQFSNSRSEMNVSTLELGDSALYLCASSLSHGGINEQFFGPGTRLTVL.

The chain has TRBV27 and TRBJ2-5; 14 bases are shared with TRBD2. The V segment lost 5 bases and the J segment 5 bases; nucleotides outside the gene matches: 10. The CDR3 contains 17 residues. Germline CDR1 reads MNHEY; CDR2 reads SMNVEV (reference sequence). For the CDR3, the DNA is TGTGCCAGCAGTCCGGGGACTAGCGGGAGAGGGGAGGAGACCCAGTACTTC. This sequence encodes CASSPGTSGRGEETQYF.

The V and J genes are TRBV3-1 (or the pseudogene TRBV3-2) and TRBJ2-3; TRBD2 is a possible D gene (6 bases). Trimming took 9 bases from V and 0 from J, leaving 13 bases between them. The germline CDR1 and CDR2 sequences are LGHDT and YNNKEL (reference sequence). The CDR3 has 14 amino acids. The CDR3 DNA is TGTGCCAGTTCGGGGCGGGGAAGCACAGATACGCAGTATTTT. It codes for CASSGRGSTDTQYF.

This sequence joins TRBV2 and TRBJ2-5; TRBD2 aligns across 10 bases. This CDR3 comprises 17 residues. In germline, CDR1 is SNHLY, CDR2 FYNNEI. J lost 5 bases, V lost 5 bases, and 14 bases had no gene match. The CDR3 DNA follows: TGTGCCAGCAGTATAAGTCTAGCGGGGGAGTCCCCGGAGACCCAGTACTTC. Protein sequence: CASSISLAGESPETQYF.

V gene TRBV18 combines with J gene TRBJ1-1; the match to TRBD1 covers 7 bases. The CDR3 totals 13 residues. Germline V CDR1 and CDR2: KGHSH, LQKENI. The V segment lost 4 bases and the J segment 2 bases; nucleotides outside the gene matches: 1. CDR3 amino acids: CASSRQGNTEAFF. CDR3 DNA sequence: TGTGCCAGCTCACGACAGGGCAACACTGAAGCTTTCTTT.

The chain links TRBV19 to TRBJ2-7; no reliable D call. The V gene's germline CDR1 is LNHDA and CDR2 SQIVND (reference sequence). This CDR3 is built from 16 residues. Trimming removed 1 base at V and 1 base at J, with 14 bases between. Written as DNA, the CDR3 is TGTGCCAGTAGTATAGGCCTGCTAGAGCCTTCCTACGAGCAGTACTTC. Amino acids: CASSIGLLEPSYEQYF.

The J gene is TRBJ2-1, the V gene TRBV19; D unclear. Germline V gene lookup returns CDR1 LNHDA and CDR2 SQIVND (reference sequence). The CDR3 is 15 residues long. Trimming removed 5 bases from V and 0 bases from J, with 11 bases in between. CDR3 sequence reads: CASSPEASSYNEQFF. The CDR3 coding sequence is TGTGCCAGTAGTCCCGAGGCTTCCTCCTACAATGAGCAGTTCTTC.

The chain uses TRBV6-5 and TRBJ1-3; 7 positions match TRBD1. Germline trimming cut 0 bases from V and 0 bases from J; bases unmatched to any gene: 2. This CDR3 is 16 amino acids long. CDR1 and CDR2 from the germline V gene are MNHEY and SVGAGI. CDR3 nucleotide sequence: TGTGCCAGCAGTTACTCTGGGACAGCCTCTGGAAACACCATATATTTT. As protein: CASSYSGTASGNTIYF.

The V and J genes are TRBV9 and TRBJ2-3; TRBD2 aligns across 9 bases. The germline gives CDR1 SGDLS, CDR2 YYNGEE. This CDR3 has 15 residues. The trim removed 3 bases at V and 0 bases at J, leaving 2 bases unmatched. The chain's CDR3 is CASSASGTSTDTQYF. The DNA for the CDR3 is TGTGCCAGCAGCGCTAGCGGGACGAGCACAGATACGCAGTATTTT.

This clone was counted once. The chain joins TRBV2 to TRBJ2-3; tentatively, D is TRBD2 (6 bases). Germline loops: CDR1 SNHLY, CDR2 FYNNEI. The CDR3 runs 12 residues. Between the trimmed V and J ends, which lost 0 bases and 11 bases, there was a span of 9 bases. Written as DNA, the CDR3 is TGTGCCAGCAGTGAAGCGGGGGGTGGGCAGTATTTT. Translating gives CASSEAGGGQYF.

The CDR3 sequence is CASSTLAGTIQETQYF. The CDR3 DNA follows: TGTGCCAGCAGCACACTAGCGGGGACCATCCAAGAGACCCAGTACTTC. The chain carries TRBV5-5 and TRBJ2-5; 10 bases align to TRBD2. CDR1 is SGHKS, CDR2 YYEKEE, per germline (reference sequence). V lost 4 bases, J lost 1 base, and 7 bases stayed unmatched. CDR3 length equals 16 residues.

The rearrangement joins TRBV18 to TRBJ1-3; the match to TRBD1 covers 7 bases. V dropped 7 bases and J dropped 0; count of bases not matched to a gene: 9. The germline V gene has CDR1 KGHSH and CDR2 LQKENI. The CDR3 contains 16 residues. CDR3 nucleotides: TGTGCCAGCTTACGACCGACAGGGCCCTCTGGAAACACCATATATTTT. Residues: CASLRPTGPSGNTIYF.